This T cell receptor beta chain emerged from a study of shared clonotypes between healthy human individuals. Findings and limits, study-wide: Non-shared clonotypes were found to have lower generation probabilities than the clonotypes that were shared by all four of the sorted-subset donors.

Per the germline V gene, CDR1 is MNHNY and CDR2 is SVGAGI (reference sequence). The V end lost 5 bases, the J end lost 5 bases, and 12 bases lay between the germline ends. The CDR3 runs 13 residues. The table came from immunoSEQ multiplex PCR; TCRdb's copy has only in-frame clones and leaves some out. This sample has approximately 2,000,000 clones; around 92% occur once, and the top ten carry around 0.38%. The table lists this clone with a count of one. Its antigen is currently unknown. The chain has TRBV6-6 and TRBJ2-5; D is ambiguous. The sequenced sample consisted of naive CD4+ T cells from PBMCs. This sample's subset: CD45RA+ positively selected. This TCR was sampled from a man between 18 and 35 years old in good health. Some clones in this sample may be carry-over from other donors' samples. The CDR3 sequence: CASSLPPVETQYF. CDR3 DNA: TGTGCCAGCAGTCTACCCCCAGTGGAGACCCAGTACTTC.